This T cell receptor (beta chain) was sequenced for a study of blood T cell repertoires in COVID-19. This table comes from immunoSEQ multiplex PCR, and its TCRdb copy is limited to in-frame clones, with some not included. The repertoire has fewer than 350,000 clones, around four fifths of them found once; the top ten carry around 4%. Germline V CDR1 and CDR2: SGDLS, YYNGEE. This CDR3 comprises 15 residues. V dropped 0 bases and J dropped 2 bases, with 8 bases sitting between them. The chain combines TRBV9 with TRBJ1-4; D possibly corresponds to TRBD1 (5 bases). Sequenced: peripheral blood. The source is a woman between 45 and 60 years old with active or convalescent COVID-19. In nucleotides, the CDR3 is TGTGCCAGCAGCGTAGAGGCAGGGACTAATGAAAAACTGTTTTTT. Translating gives CASSVEAGTNEKLFF.